This TCR beta chain was identified during a study of T cell repertoires in cytomegalovirus infection. Across the whole study: In public TCR beta signatures, there were indications of both CMV infection and matching HLA type.

CDR1 is KGHDR, CDR2 SFDVKD, per germline. With 2 bases removed from V and 0 bases from J, the gap between germline ends came to 7 bases. The CDR3 consists of 15 residues. TCRdb itself ran the reads through MiXCR, one entry per CDR3 protein. The sample lists about 740,000 distinct CDR3 sequences, 35% occurring once. Whole-study results and caveats: Predominance within the ex vivo response was attributable to HLA-C-restricted CMV-specific TCR beta clonotypes.

On this clonotype itself: The antigen is undetermined.

The genes are TRBV24-1 and TRBJ2-4; D gene ambiguous. This receptor was identified in a human donor in good health (CMV status not recorded). Some clones in this sample may be carry-over from other donors' samples. Sequences were obtained from PBMCs. The CDR3 sequence: CATSDSRLAKNIQYF. As DNA, the CDR3 is TGTGCCACCAGTGATTCCCGACTAGCCAAAAACATTCAGTACTTC.